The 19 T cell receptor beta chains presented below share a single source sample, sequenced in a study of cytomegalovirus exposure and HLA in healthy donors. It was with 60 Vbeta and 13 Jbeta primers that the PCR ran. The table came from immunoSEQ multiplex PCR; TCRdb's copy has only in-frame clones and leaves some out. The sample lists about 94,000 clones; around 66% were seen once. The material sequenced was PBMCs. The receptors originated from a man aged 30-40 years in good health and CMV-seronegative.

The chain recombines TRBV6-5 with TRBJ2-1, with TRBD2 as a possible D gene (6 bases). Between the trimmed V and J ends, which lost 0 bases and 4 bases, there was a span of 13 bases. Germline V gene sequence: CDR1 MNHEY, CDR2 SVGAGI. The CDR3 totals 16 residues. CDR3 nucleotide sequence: TGTGCCAGCAGTTACTCTACCGGGGGTCTATACAATGAGCAGTTCTTC. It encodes CASSYSTGGLYNEQFF.

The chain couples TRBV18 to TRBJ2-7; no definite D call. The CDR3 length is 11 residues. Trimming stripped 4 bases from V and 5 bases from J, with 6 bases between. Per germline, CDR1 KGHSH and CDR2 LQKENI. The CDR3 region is CASSRRDEQYF. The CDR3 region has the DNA TGTGCCAGCTCACGCCGGGACGAGCAGTACTTC.

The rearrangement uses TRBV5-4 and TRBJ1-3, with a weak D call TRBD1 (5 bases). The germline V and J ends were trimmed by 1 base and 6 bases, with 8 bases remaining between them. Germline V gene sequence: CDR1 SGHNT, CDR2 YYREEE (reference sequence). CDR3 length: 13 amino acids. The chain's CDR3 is CASSLTGLNTIYF. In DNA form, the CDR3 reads TGTGCCAGCAGCTTGACAGGATTAAACACCATATATTTT.

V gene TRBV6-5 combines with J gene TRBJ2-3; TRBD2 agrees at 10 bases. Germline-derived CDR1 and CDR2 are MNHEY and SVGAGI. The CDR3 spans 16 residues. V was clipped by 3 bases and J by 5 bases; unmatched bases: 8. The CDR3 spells CASSYLAGDFIDTQYF. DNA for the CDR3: TGTGCCAGCAGTTATCTAGCGGGGGACTTCATAGATACGCAGTATTTT.

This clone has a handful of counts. CDR3 DNA sequence: TGTGCTAGTGCCAAAACTAGCGGGAGTTCCCACGAGCAGTACTTC. It encodes CASAKTSGSSHEQYF. The rearrangement joins TRBV12-5 to TRBJ2-7; 11 positions agree with TRBD2. CDR3 length equals 15 residues. V lost 7 bases, J lost 5 bases, and 10 bases stayed unmatched. From germline, CDR1 is LGHNT and CDR2 FRNRAP.

DNA for the CDR3: TGTGCCAGCAGCCAAGATCCGCCCCCCTCTATAGCGGGAGGGCCCTGGTATGAGCAGTTCTTC. Amino acid sequence: CASSQDPPPSIAGGPWYEQFF. This chain links TRBV4-2 with TRBJ2-1; 11 nucleotides align to TRBD2. J lost 8 bases, V lost 0 bases, and 21 bases had no gene match. CDR1 and CDR2 (germline): LGHNA, YNFKEQ. CDR3 length equals 21 residues.

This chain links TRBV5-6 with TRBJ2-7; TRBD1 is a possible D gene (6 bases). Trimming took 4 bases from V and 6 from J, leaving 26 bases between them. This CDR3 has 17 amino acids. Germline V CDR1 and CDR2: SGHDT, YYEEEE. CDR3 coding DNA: TGTGCCAGCAGCGGAAACGGACCGACTGGGGGCTTGTTCGAGCAGTACTTC. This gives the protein CASSGNGPTGGLFEQYF.

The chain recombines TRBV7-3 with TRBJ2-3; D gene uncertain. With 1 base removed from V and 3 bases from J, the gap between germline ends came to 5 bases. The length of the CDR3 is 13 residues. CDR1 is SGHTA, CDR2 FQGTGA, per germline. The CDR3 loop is CASSLSRTDTQYF. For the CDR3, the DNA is TGTGCCAGCAGCTTAAGTCGGACAGATACGCAGTATTTT.

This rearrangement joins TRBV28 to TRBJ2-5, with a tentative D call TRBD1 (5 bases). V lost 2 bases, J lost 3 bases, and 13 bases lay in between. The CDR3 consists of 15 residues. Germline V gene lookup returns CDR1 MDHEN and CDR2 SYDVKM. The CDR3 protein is CASSLMAGQKETQYF. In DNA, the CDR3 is TGTGCCAGCAGTTTAATGGCAGGACAAAAAGAGACCCAGTACTTC.

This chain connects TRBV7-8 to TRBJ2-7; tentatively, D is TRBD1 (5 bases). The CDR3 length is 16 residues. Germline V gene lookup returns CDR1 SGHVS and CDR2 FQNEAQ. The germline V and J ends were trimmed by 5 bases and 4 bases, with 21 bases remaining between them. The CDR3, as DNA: TGTGCCAGCAGCCCCCCCTTAAGGTATGGGGCTTACGAGCAGTACTTC. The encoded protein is CASSPPLRYGAYEQYF.

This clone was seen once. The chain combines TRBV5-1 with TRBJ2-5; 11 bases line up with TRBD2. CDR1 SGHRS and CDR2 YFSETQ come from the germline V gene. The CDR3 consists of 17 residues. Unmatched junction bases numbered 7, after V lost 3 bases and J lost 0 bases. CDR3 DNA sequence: TGCGCCAGCAGCTACGGGACTAGCGGACTAAACCAAGAGACCCAGTACTTC. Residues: CASSYGTSGLNQETQYF.

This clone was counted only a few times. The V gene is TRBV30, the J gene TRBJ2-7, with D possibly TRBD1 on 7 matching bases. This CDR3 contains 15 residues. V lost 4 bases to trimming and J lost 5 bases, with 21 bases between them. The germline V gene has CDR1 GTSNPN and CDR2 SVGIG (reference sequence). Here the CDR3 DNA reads TGTGCCTGGACCAAGGGGGCAGGGAGGTACGACGAGCAGTACTTC. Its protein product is CAWTKGAGRYDEQYF.

The CDR3 coding sequence is TGTGCCAGCAGCGCGTGGACAGGTTCTGAGCAGTACTTC. Encoded protein: CASSAWTGSEQYF. The gene calls are TRBV7-6 and TRBJ2-7, with 7 bases aligning to TRBD1. V shed 5 bases and J 7 bases; nucleotides not matched to a gene: 8. CDR1 is SGHVS, CDR2 FNYEAQ, per germline. This CDR3 comprises 13 residues.

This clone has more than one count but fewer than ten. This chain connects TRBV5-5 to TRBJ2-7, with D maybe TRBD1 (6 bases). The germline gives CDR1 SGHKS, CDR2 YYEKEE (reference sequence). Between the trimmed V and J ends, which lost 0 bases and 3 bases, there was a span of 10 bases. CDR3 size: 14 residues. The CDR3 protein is CASSLVRGFYEQYF. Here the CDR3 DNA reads TGTGCCAGCAGCTTGGTCAGGGGTTTCTACGAGCAGTACTTC. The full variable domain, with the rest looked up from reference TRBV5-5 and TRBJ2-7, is DAGVTQSPTHLIKTRGQQVTLRCSPISGHKSVSWYQQVLGQGPQFIFQYYEKEERGRGNFPDRFSARQFPNYSSELNVNALLLGDSALYLCASSLVRGFYEQYFGPGTRLTVT.

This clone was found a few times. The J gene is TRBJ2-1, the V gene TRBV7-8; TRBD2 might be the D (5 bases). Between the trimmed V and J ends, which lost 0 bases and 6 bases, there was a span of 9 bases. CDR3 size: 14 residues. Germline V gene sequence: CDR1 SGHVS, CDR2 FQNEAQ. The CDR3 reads CASSLAGEFNEQFF. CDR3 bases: TGTGCCAGCAGCTTAGCGGGAGAATTCAATGAGCAGTTCTTC.

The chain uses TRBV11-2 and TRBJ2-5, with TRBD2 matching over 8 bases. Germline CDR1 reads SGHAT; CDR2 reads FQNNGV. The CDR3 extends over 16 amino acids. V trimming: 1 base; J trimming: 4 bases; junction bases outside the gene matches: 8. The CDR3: CASSLGQTGGGETQYF. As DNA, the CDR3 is TGTGCCAGCAGCTTAGGCCAAACCGGGGGGGGAGAGACCCAGTACTTC.

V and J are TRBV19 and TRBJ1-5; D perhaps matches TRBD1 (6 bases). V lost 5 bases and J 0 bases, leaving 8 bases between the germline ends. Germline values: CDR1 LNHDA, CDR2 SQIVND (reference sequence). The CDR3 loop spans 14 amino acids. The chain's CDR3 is CASSLQGSNQPQHF. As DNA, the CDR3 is TGTGCCAGTAGTTTACAGGGTAGCAATCAGCCCCAGCATTTT.

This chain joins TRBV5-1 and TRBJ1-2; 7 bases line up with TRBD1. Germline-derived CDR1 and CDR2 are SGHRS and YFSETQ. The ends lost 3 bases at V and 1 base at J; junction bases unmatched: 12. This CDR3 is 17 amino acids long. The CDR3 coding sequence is TGCGCCAGCAGCTCCACCTTCAGGGGGTCATATAACTATGGCTACACCTTC. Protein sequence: CASSSTFRGSYNYGYTF.

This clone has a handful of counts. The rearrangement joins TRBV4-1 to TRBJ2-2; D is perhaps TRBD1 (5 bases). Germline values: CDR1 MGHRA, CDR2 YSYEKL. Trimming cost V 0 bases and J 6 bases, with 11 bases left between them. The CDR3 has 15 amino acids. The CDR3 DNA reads TGCGCCAGCAGCCAAGATAGGGGTGCCGCCGGGGAGCTGTTTTTT. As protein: CASSQDRGAAGELFF.